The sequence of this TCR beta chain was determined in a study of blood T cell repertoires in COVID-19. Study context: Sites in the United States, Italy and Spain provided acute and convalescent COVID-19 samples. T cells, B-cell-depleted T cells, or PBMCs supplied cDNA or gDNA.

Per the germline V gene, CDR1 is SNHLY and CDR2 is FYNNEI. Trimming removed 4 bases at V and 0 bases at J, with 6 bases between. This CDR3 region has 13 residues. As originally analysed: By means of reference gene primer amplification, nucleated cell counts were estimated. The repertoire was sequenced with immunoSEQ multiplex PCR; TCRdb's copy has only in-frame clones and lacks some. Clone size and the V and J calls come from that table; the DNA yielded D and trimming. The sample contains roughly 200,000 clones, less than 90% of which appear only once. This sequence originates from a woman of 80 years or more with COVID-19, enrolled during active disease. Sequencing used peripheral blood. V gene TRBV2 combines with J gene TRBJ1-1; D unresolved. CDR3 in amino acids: CASSAAVNTEAFF. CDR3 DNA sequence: TGTGCCAGCAGTGCCGCGGTGAACACTGAAGCTTTCTTT.